One and the same sample provided the 28 T cell receptor beta chains below, sequenced in a study of tumor-infiltrating lymphocytes in primary liver carcinoma. The source of the blood RNA was unsorted whole blood, and germline DNA was extracted as well. The authors made TCR beta cDNA from roughly 480 ng total RNA with a constant-region primer. Slightly modified ARM-PCR served as the procedure for the TCR beta libraries. These libraries came from three rounds of nested multiplex PCR. It was with TRBV1-TRBV30 forward primers and a C-beta reverse primer that the first two PCR rounds were run, at roughly 9 cycles each. One entry per CDR3 protein, called by TCRdb with MiXCR from the multiplex PCR reads. The sample consists of 320,000 or so distinct CDR3 sequences, approximately 60% of them appearing once. The sample consisted of peripheral blood. These receptors all stem from a man in his forties with primary liver carcinoma and hepatitis B virus infection.

In regard to this clonotype: One base away lies a much larger clone, so this may be a sequencing read error. The chain couples TRBV4-1 to TRBJ1-2; no reliable D call. Germline CDR1 and CDR2: MGHRA and YSYEKL. The CDR3 is 13 amino acids. The DNA for the CDR3 is TGCGCCAGCAGTGGATCTTCCGACTATTGCTACACCTTC. Amino acids: CASSGSSDYCYTF.

The chain combines TRBV11-2 with TRBJ2-3; 8 bases are shared with TRBD2. From germline, CDR1 is SGHAT and CDR2 FQNNGV. V was clipped by 1 base and J by 7 bases; unmatched bases: 7. The CDR3 is made up of 15 amino acids. This CDR3 reads CASSLGSGGPNTQYF. The CDR3, as DNA: TGTGCCAGCAGCTTAGGATCGGGAGGGCCGAATACGCAGTATTTT.

Note on this clonotype: A read error may explain this, as a much larger clone is one base away. The CDR3 carries no conserved terminal phenylalanine or tryptophan, so it likely arises from a read error. The V and J genes are TRBV4-3 and TRBJ2-1; the D is unclear. V lost 0 bases to trimming and J lost 5 bases, with 14 bases between them. The germline CDR1 and CDR2 sequences are LGHNA and YSLEER. This CDR3 region has 16 residues. The CDR3 DNA reads TGCGCCAGCAGCCAAGATTGGGTGGCAAGTAACAATGAGCAGTTCTAC. Its protein is CASSQDWVASNNEQFY.

The V gene is TRBV11-2, the J gene TRBJ2-7, with 7 bases matching TRBD2. Trimming at V came to 2 bases and at J to 6 bases, leaving 7 bases not matched to a gene. The CDR3 covers 14 residues. CDR1 SGHAT and CDR2 FQNNGV come from the germline V gene. CDR3 nucleotides: TGTGCCAGCAGCTTAAAAAGGGGAGGGTTCGAGCAGTACTTC. It codes for CASSLKRGGFEQYF.

On this clonotype itself: The conserved final phenylalanine or tryptophan is absent from the CDR3, which likely points to a read error. The chain has TRBV4-3 and TRBJ2-1, with TRBD2 matching 7 bases. The CDR3 is 15 residues long. The ends lost 1 base at V and 4 bases at J; junction bases unmatched: 4. The V gene's germline CDR1 is LGHNA and CDR2 YSLEER. CDR3 DNA sequence: TGCGCCAGCAGCCAAGGAACTAGCGTATACAATGAGCAGTTCTCC. It yields the protein CASSQGTSVYNEQFS.

As to this clonotype: This may be a read error, as it is one base from a much larger clone. The chain is built from TRBV11-1 and TRBJ2-7; possible D gene TRBD2, 6 bases. Looked up from germline, CDR1 is SGHAT and CDR2 is FQDESV (reference sequence). This CDR3 region has 16 residues. The CDR3 DNA reads as TGTGCCAGCAACTTAGCGGCGGGCATACTATCCTACGAGCAGTACTTC. It translates to CASNLAAGILSYEQYF.

In regard to this clonotype: A much larger clone lies one base from this, so it may be a read error. This chain connects TRBV5-1 to TRBJ1-1; TRBD1 matches 7 bases. The CDR3 runs 15 residues. The germline V gene has CDR1 SGHRS and CDR2 YFSETQ. The junction had 9 bases not matched to a gene; V was cut back by 2 bases and J by 5 bases. This chain's CDR3 is CASSFSTGSGTEAFF. DNA of the CDR3: TGCGCCAGCAGCTTTTCGACAGGGAGTGGTACTGAAGCTTTCTTT.

As regards this clonotype: This may be a read error: a much more frequent sequence differs by one nucleotide. V usage is TRBV6-1 and J usage is TRBJ2-1; D call uncertain. The CDR3 totals 12 residues. The germline V gene encodes CDR1 MNHNS and CDR2 SASEGT. In nucleotides, the CDR3 is TGTGCCAGCAGTGAGAGCTACATTGAGCAGTTCTTC. This gives the protein CASSESYIEQFF.

As for this clonotype: A much larger clone sits a single nucleotide away, making a read error possible. CDR3 in amino acids: CASSQEDPAGQGSYEQYF. CDR3 DNA sequence: TGTGCCAGCAGCCAAGAAGATCCAGCGGGACAAGGCTCCTACGAGCAGTACTTC. The chain combines TRBV4-2 with TRBJ2-7, with D perhaps TRBD2 (7 bases). CDR1 is LGHNA, CDR2 YNFKEQ, per germline. This CDR3 is 18 amino acids long. The ends were cut back, 0 bases at V and 0 bases at J, with 18 bases in the middle.

The chain links TRBV19 to TRBJ2-1; 10 bases are shared with TRBD2. Losses at the gene ends were 3 bases for V and 8 bases for J; bases not matched to a gene: 16. The CDR3 totals 18 residues. CDR1 is LNHDA, CDR2 SQIVND, per germline (reference sequence). The CDR3 DNA reads as TGTGCCAGTAGTATTAAGCGGGAGGGCCTCGGCCTTCTGCATGAGCAGTTCTTC. Translated: CASSIKREGLGLLHEQFF.

The chain couples TRBV28 to TRBJ1-2; weak D call: TRBD1 (6 bases). Per the germline V gene, CDR1 is MDHEN and CDR2 is SYDVKM. This CDR3 has 14 residues. Trimming removed 6 bases from V and 2 bases from J, with 13 bases in between. Here the CDR3 reads CASSTGTGNYGYTF. CDR3 nucleotides: TGTGCCAGCAGCACAGGGACGGGAAACTATGGCTACACCTTC.

This clonotype was detected a few times. The V call is TRBV7-9, the J call TRBJ1-1, with 8 bases fitting TRBD1. Per germline, CDR1 SEHNR and CDR2 FQNEAQ (reference sequence). The CDR3 runs to 17 residues. Unmatched junction bases numbered 8, after V lost 2 bases and J lost 0 bases. CDR3 coding DNA: TGTGCCAGCAGCTTACCATATGCAGGGGGCCTGAACACTGAAGCTTTCTTT. Its protein product is CASSLPYAGGLNTEAFF.

This clonotype was seen more than once but under ten times. J is TRBJ2-1 and V is TRBV6-5; 13 nucleotides agree with TRBD2. V trimming: 2 bases; J trimming: 6 bases; junction bases outside the gene matches: 10. This CDR3 is 18 amino acids long. The germline CDR1 and CDR2 sequences are MNHEY and SVGAGI. The CDR3 region is CASSYRPGLAGLRNEQFF. The CDR3 DNA reads as TGTGCCAGCAGTTACCGACCGGGACTAGCGGGACTTCGCAATGAGCAGTTCTTC.

Notes on this clonotype: A single base separates this from a much larger clone, so it may be a read error. The gene calls are TRBV10-3 and TRBJ2-1; perhaps TRBD2 as D (6 bases). CDR1 is ENHRY, CDR2 SYGVKD, per germline. This CDR3 has 17 residues. CDR3 in DNA: TGTGCCACCAGTGAGTCGGCTAGCGCGAGCTCCTACAATGAGCAGTTCTTC. Protein sequence: CATSESASASSYNEQFF.

Comment on this clonotype: The junction departs from germline at one end; a sequencing error may be responsible. This sequence joins TRBV29-1 and TRBJ2-5, with 7 bases aligning to TRBD2. Germline V gene data show CDR1 as SQVTM and CDR2 as ANQGSEA. The CDR3 is 12 amino acids. The CDR3 here is CSVGMVRETLYF. The CDR3 nucleotides read TGCAGCGTTGGCATGGTGCGGGAGACCCTGTACTTC.

About this clonotype: At one end the junction does not follow the germline gene, possibly because of a read error. V and J are TRBV6-6 and TRBJ1-3, with D perhaps matching TRBD1 (5 bases). CDR1 MNHNY and CDR2 SVGAGI come from the germline V gene (reference sequence). The CDR3 loop spans 16 amino acids. This chain's CDR3 is CTSSYRQPSSGNIIYF. In DNA, the CDR3 is TGTACCAGCAGTTACCGACAGCCTAGCTCTGGAAACATCATATATTTT.

The chain has TRBV5-6 and TRBJ1-6; the match to TRBD1 covers 7 bases. This CDR3 spans 17 amino acids. V trimming: 2 bases; J trimming: 10 bases; junction bases outside the gene matches: 15. The germline CDR1 and CDR2 sequences are SGHDT and YYEEEE. CDR3 DNA: TGTGCCAGCAGCTTCATGGAGACAGGGCTGCGGGGATCACCCCTCCACTTT. This gives the protein CASSFMETGLRGSPLHF.

Details on this clonotype: This sequence may be a read error, since a much larger clone differs from it by one base. The chain combines TRBV6-5 with TRBJ2-2, with 10 nucleotides matching TRBD2. CDR1 and CDR2 (germline): MNHEY, SVGAGI. The CDR3 spans 15 residues. The chain's CDR3 is CTSSDMGLATGELFF. CDR3 bases: TGTACCAGCAGTGACATGGGACTAGCGACCGGGGAGCTGTTTTTT.

This clonotype was detected ten times or more. This chain connects TRBV7-8 to TRBJ2-3; 8 bases match TRBD1. Germline CDR1 is SGHVS and CDR2 is FQNEAQ. The junction had 12 bases not matched to a gene; V was cut back by 5 bases and J by 5 bases. This CDR3 is 16 amino acids long. The CDR3 here is CASSPHGRTGKDTQYF. The CDR3 nucleotides are TGTGCCAGCAGCCCCCACGGTCGGACAGGGAAAGATACGCAGTATTTT. Full variable domain (rest looked up from reference TRBV7-8 and TRBJ2-3): GAGVSQSPRYKVAKRGQDVALRCDPISGHVSLFWYQQALGQGPEFLTYFQNEAQLDKSGLPSDRFFAERPEGSVSTLKIQRTQQEDSAVYLCASSPHGRTGKDTQYFGPGTRLTVL.

The chain uses TRBV11-1 and TRBJ2-1; D call uncertain. The V end was cut by 8 bases, the J end by 12 bases, with 14 bases between. CDR3 size: 11 residues. CDR1 is SGHAT and CDR2 is FQDESV in the germline V gene (reference sequence). CDR3 DNA sequence: TGTGCCAGCGACGAAGGGCATGGGCAGTTCTTC. It is translated as CASDEGHGQFF.

As regards this clonotype: One end of the junction is discordant with germline, which a read error may explain. The chain carries TRBV6-6 and TRBJ2-1, with 7 bases aligning to TRBD2. Germline CDR1 reads MNHNY; CDR2 reads SVGAGI (reference sequence). This CDR3 region has 17 residues. The CDR3: CASDDPSKRDERGVQFF. The CDR3 nucleotides read TGTGCCAGCGACGACCCCTCCAAGCGGGATGAGCGTGGTGTGCAGTTTTTC.

As to this clonotype: A much larger clone is a single base away; this may be a read error. The chain carries TRBV6-5 and TRBJ2-7, with D tentatively TRBD2 (6 bases). This CDR3 spans 14 amino acids. Germline V CDR1 and CDR2: MNHEY, SVGAGI. This chain's CDR3 is CTSSSGDGTYEQYF. The CDR3, as DNA: TGTACCAGCAGTTCGGGGGACGGAACCTACGAGCAGTACTTC.

This clonotype has more than one count but fewer than ten. A clone one base away is much larger, so this may be a read error. The CDR3 loop reads CVSSSRDRYNEQFF. For the CDR3, the DNA is TGTGTCAGCAGTAGTAGGGACCGATACAATGAGCAGTTCTTC. V is TRBV6-2 or TRBV6-3 and J is TRBJ2-1; D might be TRBD1 or TRBD2, each matching 5 bases. Germline CDR1 and CDR2: MNHEY and SVGEGT. The CDR3 is 14 amino acids.

A remark on this clonotype: This may stem from a read error, because a much larger clone lies one nucleotide away. This likely comes from a read error, as the CDR3 has no conserved phenylalanine or tryptophan at its end. It is unclear where the CDR3 begins or ends on the DNA, so no DNA is shown, and the CDR3 is as TCRdb lists it. The chain is built from TRBV11-2 and TRBJ1-2; TRBD1, as called in the table, went unchecked against the DNA. From its first to its last residue, the CDR3 has 12 amino acids. Germline CDR1 is SGHAT and CDR2 is FQNNGV. CDR3 amino acids: CASSLDEGLATL.

The V gene is TRBV11-2, the J gene TRBJ2-7; D remains ambiguous. CDR3 length: 14 residues. Trimming removed 5 bases at V and 2 bases at J, with 13 bases between. CDR1 is SGHAT and CDR2 is FQNNGV in the germline V gene. The CDR3 coding sequence is TGTGCCAGCAGCATATCAGAGTCACCCTACGAGCAGTACTTC. It specifies CASSISESPYEQYF.

As for this clonotype: Here the CDR3 omits its conserved ending phenylalanine or tryptophan, so a read error is the likely source. V is TRBV11-2 and J is TRBJ2-7; D call uncertain. This CDR3 region has 16 residues. V was trimmed by 2 bases and J by 7 bases, leaving 21 bases between them. In germline, CDR1 is SGHAT, CDR2 FQNNGV. CDR3 coding DNA: TGTGCCAGCAGCTTAAGTACGCCCAGCGTTTTCTGTGAGCAGTACTAC. Residues: CASSLSTPSVFCEQYY.

Turning to this clonotype: At one end, the junction sequence differs from germline, possibly due to a read error. V and J are TRBV30 and TRBJ2-1, with D possibly TRBD1 on 6 matching bases. The germline gives CDR1 GTSNPN, CDR2 SVGIG (reference sequence). The length of the CDR3 is 12 residues. CDR3 residues: CTWGNRDNEQSF. Written as DNA, the CDR3 is TGTACCTGGGGCAACCGGGACAATGAGCAGTCCTTC.

This clonotype came up many times. The V and J genes are TRBV29-1 and TRBJ2-3, with 10 bases aligning to TRBD2. The J segment lost 6 bases and the V segment lost 0 bases, leaving 6 bases of the junction unmatched. The CDR3 is 15 residues long. Germline assignment: CDR1 SQVTM and CDR2 ANQGSEA. CDR3 in DNA: TGCAGCGTTGAAGATGTAGCGGGAGGCCCCGATACGCAGTATTTT. Its translation: CSVEDVAGGPDTQYF.